The entry below describes one T cell receptor beta chain. Germline values: CDR1 MRHNA, CDR2 SNTAGT. V dropped 6 bases and J dropped 1 base, with 18 bases sitting between them. This CDR3 region has 16 residues. This record belongs to a study of shared T cell receptors in the human thymus. Produced via immunoSEQ multiplex PCR; TCRdb's table is partial and in-frame only. The sample holds 550,000 to 800,000 clones; 80% to 90% are singletons and the top ten take 0.0095% to 0.013%. These data are also associated with another study on human thymus T cells.

The TCR comes from a girl under three years old with a congenital heart defect. This sequence joins TRBV6-4 and TRBJ1-2; possibly TRBD1 for D (6 bases). The sequencing input was thymocytes. CDR3 protein: CASRSMDRAINYGYTF. Here the CDR3 DNA reads TGTGCCAGCAGATCAATGGACAGAGCAATTAACTATGGCTACACCTTC.